This T cell receptor (beta chain) was captured by sequencing in a study of identical twins. Study-level points and caveats: The authors noted that invariant MAIT and iNKT cells could partly confound zero-insertion analyses. Beta clonotypes that were abundant in cord blood contained fewer insertions, a pattern absent from memory repertoires.

This clonotype has a count of ten or more. Antigen specificity is unknown. MiXCR was run by TCRdb on the 5' RACE reads, yielding one entry per CDR3 protein. The sample lists 250,000 or so distinct CDR3 sequences, roughly 13% occurring once. There are 15 residues in the CDR3. Germline V lookup: CDR1 LGHDT, CDR2 YNNKEL (reference sequence). The V and J ends lost 8 bases and 6 bases, in that order; junction bases with no gene match: 9. Among all donors, each was a healthy Caucasian. This same sample was also part of a study on yellow fever vaccine responses in identical twins.

The chain joins TRBV3-1 to TRBJ2-1; 11 positions agree with TRBD1. The material sequenced was memory (CD45RO+) T cells sorted from blood. The TCR was taken from a woman aged 18-35 years in good health. In DNA, the CDR3 is TGTGCCAGCTCCATTTCCGGGACAGGGGGCAATGAGCAGTTCTTC. This translates into CASSISGTGGNEQFF.